This T cell receptor (beta chain) was sequenced for a study of PD-1 blockade in classical Hodgkin lymphoma. Only a few counts were recorded for this clone. Additional DNA sequences in this sample encode the identical CDR3. All the patients suffered relapse after autologous stem cell transplantation, and brentuximab vedotin exposure differed. Some clones are missing from TCRdb's copy, which holds only in-frame ones; the method was immunoSEQ multiplex PCR. The sample shows tens of thousands of clones, around 80% of them seen only once. The V gene's germline CDR1 is GTSNPN and CDR2 SVGIG (reference sequence). With V trimmed by 2 bases and J by 3 bases, 14 bases remained unmatched. The CDR3 loop spans 18 amino acids.

The chain couples TRBV30 to TRBJ2-1; 9 positions agree with TRBD1. The source of this sequence is a human donor with classical Hodgkin lymphoma. Here the sequenced sample was peripheral blood mononuclear cells (PBMCs), taken before the second cycle of nivolumab. CDR3 in amino acids: CAWSPSLPRDRVYNEQFF. CDR3 in DNA: TGTGCCTGGAGTCCCAGTCTCCCCCGGGACAGGGTCTACAATGAGCAGTTCTTC.